Shown below are 19 T cell receptor beta chains from a single sample sequenced in a study of CD8+ T cells in alopecia areata. As to treatment: oral pan-JAK inhibitor, 5-10 mg twice daily. Sequencing templates came from extracted RNA that was reverse transcribed into cDNA. Sequenced by immunoSEQ multiplex PCR; TCRdb stores in-frame clones only, minus some. Of 250,000 to 350,000 clones listed, roughly 60% are singletons. The sequenced sample was CD4+ T cells sorted from blood, obtained around week 54, from a patient treated with tofacitinib. The receptor set was obtained from a human donor with alopecia areata.

The rearrangement links TRBV25-1 to TRBJ1-1; 10 bases line up with TRBD1. CDR3 length: 14 amino acids. Losses at the gene ends were 4 bases for V and 5 bases for J; bases not matched to a gene: 4. CDR1 and CDR2 (germline): MGHDK, SYGVNS. The CDR3 sequence: CASSVWTGGTEAFF. DNA of the CDR3: TGTGCCAGCAGTGTTTGGACAGGGGGTACTGAAGCTTTCTTT.

This chain links TRBV6-5 with TRBJ1-6; 7 nucleotides align to TRBD1. CDR3 length equals 14 residues. Trimming removed 3 bases from V and 10 bases from J; junction bases left unmatched: 6. The germline gives CDR1 MNHEY, CDR2 SVGAGI. For the CDR3, the DNA is TGTGCCAGCAGTTATGCGGGACAGCAATCACCCCTCCACTTT. Protein sequence: CASSYAGQQSPLHF.

CDR3 DNA sequence: TGTGCCAGCAGCTTCCCGACAGGGGATGGCGGGGAGCTGTTTTTT. Its translation: CASSFPTGDGGELFF. V usage is TRBV5-4 and J usage is TRBJ2-2, with 8 bases matching TRBD1. Germline trimming cut 2 bases from V and 7 bases from J; bases unmatched to any gene: 7. This CDR3 is built from 15 residues. Germline V gene lookup returns CDR1 SGHNT and CDR2 YYREEE (reference sequence).

The rearrangement links TRBV7-8 to TRBJ2-1; a possible D gene is TRBD2 (5 bases). The CDR3 extends over 17 amino acids. CDR1 and CDR2 (germline): SGHVS, FQNEAQ. Trimming pared 5 bases from V and 5 bases from J, leaving 22 bases between. The CDR3 region is CASSHPRGRGINNEQFF. The CDR3 coding sequence is TGTGCCAGCAGCCATCCTAGAGGGAGAGGGATCAACAATGAGCAGTTCTTC.

The chain combines TRBV30 with TRBJ2-7; the D is unclear. The germline gives CDR1 GTSNPN, CDR2 SVGIG (reference sequence). V lost 2 bases and J 3 bases, leaving 8 bases between the germline ends. CDR3 length equals 12 residues. CDR3 in DNA: TGTGCCTGGAGTCCGGACGGCTACGAGCAGTACTTC. It specifies CAWSPDGYEQYF.

In nucleotides, the CDR3 is TGTGCCAGCAGCCTCGACGGAAACTATGGCTACACCTTC. Protein sequence: CASSLDGNYGYTF. The chain couples TRBV7-9 to TRBJ1-2, with D hard to call. Germline CDR1 reads SEHNR; CDR2 reads FQNEAQ (reference sequence). V was cut by 5 bases and J by 2 bases, with 9 bases left in between. The CDR3 runs to 13 residues.

The CDR3 loop is CSVAPSTGEGQYF. In DNA form, the CDR3 reads TGCAGCGTTGCACCTTCGACAGGGGAGGGTCAGTACTTC. The chain employs TRBV29-1 and TRBJ2-5; TRBD1 might be the D (8 bases). Germline lookup yields CDR1 SQVTM and CDR2 ANQGSEA. V gave up 4 bases and J gave up 11 bases, with 20 bases separating them. This CDR3 spans 13 amino acids. Together with reference TRBV29-1 and TRBJ2-5, the CDR3 gives the full variable domain: SAVISQKPSRDICQRGTSLTIQCQVDSQVTMMFWYRQQPGQSLTLIATANQGSEATYESGFVIDKFPISRPNLTFSTLTVSNMSPEDSSIYLCSVAPSTGEGQYFGPGTRLLVL.

This chain joins TRBV29-1 and TRBJ1-4, with D possibly being TRBD1 (5 bases). Germline V gene sequence: CDR1 SQVTM, CDR2 ANQGSEA. V lost 7 bases and J 8 bases, leaving 14 bases between the germline ends. CDR3 length: 12 residues. The CDR3 sequence is CSALGGWEKLFF. DNA of the CDR3: TGCAGCGCCCTGGGGGGATGGGAAAAACTGTTTTTT.

This clone was counted only a few times. The genes are TRBV9 and TRBJ2-3; perhaps TRBD1 as D (5 bases). The CDR3 length is 14 residues. Per the germline V gene, CDR1 is SGDLS and CDR2 is YYNGEE. The ends were cut back, 4 bases at V and 5 bases at J, with 14 bases in the middle. CDR3 DNA sequence: TGTGCCAGCAGCTCCTCCCAGGGTGGAGATACGCAGTATTTT. It is translated as CASSSSQGGDTQYF.

In this sample, this clone turned up once. V is TRBV5-4 and J is TRBJ2-3; a possible D gene is TRBD1 (5 bases). Germline V lookup: CDR1 SGHNT, CDR2 YYREEE (reference sequence). The CDR3 contains 14 residues. V lost 0 bases to trimming and J lost 5 bases, with 10 bases between them. CDR3 DNA sequence: TGTGCCAGCAGCTTGGGGCTAGGGGAAGATACGCAGTATTTT. Translation gives CASSLGLGEDTQYF.

The rearrangement uses TRBV30 and TRBJ1-4; unclear D gene. The ends were cut back, 0 bases at V and 7 bases at J, with 12 bases in the middle. CDR3 length: 14 amino acids. Germline CDR1 is GTSNPN and CDR2 is SVGIG (reference sequence). In DNA form, the CDR3 reads TGTGCCTGGAGTGTAATGGGCCTCTTTGAAAAACTGTTTTTT. This translates into CAWSVMGLFEKLFF.

This clone was found a few times. The chain is built from TRBV30 and TRBJ1-6, with D possibly TRBD1 on 5 matching bases. This CDR3 is 13 amino acids long. V lost 3 bases, J lost 8 bases, and 11 bases lay in between. Germline loops: CDR1 GTSNPN, CDR2 SVGIG (reference sequence). The CDR3 coding sequence is TGTGCCTGGAGAAGGGGCTACGATTCACCCCTCCACTTT. As protein: CAWRRGYDSPLHF.

This clone was seen more than once but under ten times. This chain links TRBV6-6 with TRBJ2-2; D is perhaps TRBD1 (5 bases). Germline loops: CDR1 MNHNY, CDR2 SVGAGI (reference sequence). The CDR3 has 14 amino acids. The V gene lost 2 bases and the J gene lost 2 bases, with 6 bases spanning the gap. DNA of the CDR3: TGTGCCAGCAGTTACACAGGAAACACCGGGGAGCTGTTTTTT. It encodes CASSYTGNTGELFF.

The genes are TRBV6-1 and TRBJ2-7; D not certain. This CDR3 has 13 residues. V was clipped by 5 bases and J by 2 bases, with 10 bases between them. Germline CDR1 reads MNHNS; CDR2 reads SASEGT. CDR3 sequence (DNA): TGTGCCAGCAGTACGGGTATTCCCTACGAGCAGTACTTC. Amino acid sequence: CASSTGIPYEQYF.

This clone showed up just once. The chain employs TRBV30 and TRBJ2-7, with D possibly matching TRBD2 (6 bases). Germline V gene lookup returns CDR1 GTSNPN and CDR2 SVGIG (reference sequence). CDR3 size: 14 residues. The germline V and J ends were trimmed by 2 bases and 6 bases, with 17 bases remaining between them. This chain's CDR3 is CAWSKRDSVLEQYF. CDR3 coding DNA: TGTGCCTGGAGTAAACGGGACTCCGTCCTCGAGCAGTACTTC.

The table lists this clone with a count of one. The rearrangement joins TRBV4-2 to TRBJ2-1; D is uncertain. The CDR3 contains 13 residues. Trimming stripped 5 bases from V and 4 bases from J, with 9 bases between. Germline values: CDR1 LGHNA, CDR2 YNFKEQ. The CDR3 region has the DNA TGTGCCAGCAGCATTTCCAAGTACAATGAGCAGTTCTTC. Residues: CASSISKYNEQFF.

The gene calls are TRBV6-5 and TRBJ1-3; D gene ambiguous. This CDR3 is built from 13 residues. V was pared by 5 bases and J by 0 bases, with 5 bases between. Looked up from germline, CDR1 is MNHEY and CDR2 is SVGAGI. The CDR3 spells CASSPRSGNTIYF. The CDR3 coding sequence is TGTGCCAGCAGTCCCCGCTCTGGAAACACCATATATTTT.

The chain uses TRBV4-1 and TRBJ1-2; D might be TRBD1 (5 bases). V lost 0 bases and J lost 6, with 11 bases in between. The germline CDR1 and CDR2 sequences are MGHRA and YSYEKL. There are 14 residues in the CDR3. The CDR3 coding sequence is TGCGCCAGCAGCCAAGATCCCAGGGTCCATGGCTACACCTTC. Protein: CASSQDPRVHGYTF.

The rearrangement uses TRBV30 and TRBJ2-3; D is unresolved. The V and J ends lost 2 bases and 3 bases respectively, with 0 bases between them. The CDR3 contains 10 residues. In germline, CDR1 is GTSNPN, CDR2 SVGIG (reference sequence). The CDR3 sequence is CAWSTDTQYF. CDR3 nucleotide sequence: TGTGCCTGGAGTACAGATACGCAGTATTTT.